The 25 T cell receptor beta chains reported below all come from one sample, sequenced in a study of cytomegalovirus exposure and HLA in healthy donors. Vbeta (60) and Jbeta (13) primers were used in the PCR. Produced via immunoSEQ multiplex PCR; TCRdb's table is partial and in-frame only. The table records about 180,000 clones, around 80% of them present only once. The source material was PBMCs. These receptors came from a man younger than 35 in good health and CMV-seronegative.

The rearrangement links TRBV29-1 to TRBJ1-2, with 8 bases identical to TRBD1. Germline CDR1 and CDR2: SQVTM and ANQGSEA. Losses at the gene ends were 6 bases for V and 7 bases for J; bases not matched to a gene: 13. The CDR3 is 14 amino acids. CDR3 coding DNA: TGCAGCGTGGGGAGTCCGGGACAGGTGTTTGGCTACACCTTC. Translation gives CSVGSPGQVFGYTF.

Note on this clone: An end of the junction differs from the germline gene, which may be a read error. This chain connects TRBV4-2 to TRBJ2-5, with 7 nucleotides matching TRBD1. This CDR3 region has 15 residues. Germline CDR1 and CDR2: LGHNA and YNFKEQ. The CDR3 nucleotides are TGTGTCAGCAGCCAAGATTCCGGGACAGCCGCGACCCAGTACTTC. This translates into CVSSQDSGTAATQYF.

The V and J genes are TRBV6-6 and TRBJ2-7; tentative D call: TRBD2 (5 bases). The CDR3 runs to 14 residues. The germline CDR1 and CDR2 sequences are MNHNY and SVGAGI (reference sequence). V lost 7 bases, J lost 6 bases, and 19 bases lay in between. CDR3 bases: TGTGCCAGCAACCCCGTGTCGGGGTCCAGCGAGCAGTACTTC. This codes for CASNPVSGSSEQYF.

The rearrangement joins TRBV9 to TRBJ2-1; 13 positions match TRBD2. The germline gives CDR1 SGDLS, CDR2 YYNGEE. The CDR3 length is 16 residues. V was clipped by 0 bases and J by 7 bases; unmatched bases: 4. For the CDR3, the DNA is TGTGCCAGCAGCGTAGGGACTAGCGGGGGTGGGAATGAGCAGTTCTTC. Translating it yields CASSVGTSGGGNEQFF.

The chain is built from TRBV6-5 and TRBJ1-1; 9 nucleotides match TRBD1. Germline assignment: CDR1 MNHEY and CDR2 SVGAGI. This CDR3 contains 15 residues. The V segment lost 2 bases and the J segment 1 base; nucleotides outside the gene matches: 2. CDR3 residues: CASSYGGQGNTEAFF. In nucleotides, the CDR3 is TGTGCCAGCAGTTACGGGGGACAGGGGAACACTGAAGCTTTCTTT.

The genes are TRBV30 and TRBJ2-3, with 7 bases lining up with TRBD2. The CDR3 is made up of 15 amino acids. Germline lookup yields CDR1 GTSNPN and CDR2 SVGIG (reference sequence). Trimming took 2 bases from V and 3 from J; bases not matched to a gene: 8. The CDR3 spells CAWSLGGSITDTQYF. The CDR3 DNA reads TGTGCCTGGAGTCTTGGCGGGAGTATAACAGATACGCAGTATTTT.

The chain joins TRBV27 to TRBJ2-3; TRBD2 matches at 12 bases. This CDR3 is 18 amino acids long. V lost 3 bases and J lost 2; bases outside the gene matches: 9. CDR1 and CDR2 (germline): MNHEY, SMNVEV (reference sequence). CDR3 DNA sequence: TGTGCCAGCAGTTTGGTGCTAGCGGGAGGGCCTTACACAGATACGCAGTATTTT. This sequence encodes CASSLVLAGGPYTDTQYF.

The chain links TRBV2 to TRBJ2-2, with D possibly TRBD1 on 6 matching bases. The germline gives CDR1 SNHLY, CDR2 FYNNEI. The CDR3 consists of 15 residues. V was clipped by 6 bases and J by 1 base, with 12 bases between them. CDR3 sequence: CASRGDILNTGELFF. CDR3 nucleotides: TGTGCCAGCAGGGGGGACATACTGAACACCGGGGAGCTGTTTTTT.

The chain joins TRBV5-1 to TRBJ2-7; tentative D call: TRBD2 (5 bases). Per germline, CDR1 SGHRS and CDR2 YFSETQ. The CDR3 contains 14 residues. The ends were cut back, 4 bases at V and 0 bases at J, with 11 bases in the middle. CDR3 bases: TGCGCCAGCAGCCTCTTAGCGAGCTCCTACGAGCAGTACTTC. Its protein product is CASSLLASSYEQYF.

J is TRBJ1-5 and V is TRBV19; TRBD1 might be the D (6 bases). Germline V gene lookup returns CDR1 LNHDA and CDR2 SQIVND (reference sequence). CDR3 length: 13 amino acids. The V and J ends lost 9 bases and 4 bases respectively, with 13 bases between them. CDR3 residues: CASWGLSNQPQHF. In DNA, the CDR3 is TGTGCCAGCTGGGGGCTATCAAATCAGCCCCAGCATTTT.

V usage is TRBV6-5 and J usage is TRBJ2-1, with 7 bases that match TRBD2. The CDR3 runs to 15 residues. The V and J ends lost 2 bases and 10 bases, in that order; junction bases with no gene match: 11. The germline CDR1 and CDR2 sequences are MNHEY and SVGAGI. CDR3 in amino acids: CASSYNLGLRGEQFF. DNA of the CDR3: TGTGCCAGCAGTTACAACCTGGGACTACGCGGGGAGCAGTTCTTC.

The J gene is TRBJ1-1, the V gene TRBV5-5; D gene ambiguous. The length of the CDR3 is 15 residues. Trimming took 3 bases from V and 6 from J, leaving 18 bases between them. Germline V gives CDR1 SGHKS, CDR2 YYEKEE (reference sequence). The CDR3 coding sequence is TGTGCCAGCAGCTGGGCAGAGGGAAAGTGGGCTGAAGCTTTCTTT. Its protein product is CASSWAEGKWAEAFF.

The chain joins TRBV5-1 to TRBJ2-7; TRBD2 matches at 11 bases. V gave up 1 base and J gave up 1 base; unmatched junction bases: 4. This CDR3 is 16 amino acids long. Germline values: CDR1 SGHRS, CDR2 YFSETQ. The CDR3 nucleotides are TGCGCCAGCAGCTTGTTGACTAGCGGGGTGTCCTACGAGCAGTACTTC. It specifies CASSLLTSGVSYEQYF.

The V gene is TRBV30, the J gene TRBJ1-5; TRBD1 is a possible D gene (5 bases). CDR1 and CDR2 (germline): GTSNPN, SVGIG (reference sequence). V was cut by 1 base and J by 0 bases, with 10 bases left in between. This CDR3 region has 15 residues. The CDR3 nucleotides are TGTGCCTGGAGTGGGGGGGGGTATAGCAATCAGCCCCAGCATTTT. Protein sequence: CAWSGGGYSNQPQHF. Full variable domain (remainder filled in from reference TRBV30 and TRBJ1-5): SQTIHQWPATLVQPVGSPLSLECTVEGTSNPNLYWYRQAAGRGLQLLFYSVGIGQISSEVPQNLSASRPQDRQFILSSKKLLLSDSGFYLCAWSGGGYSNQPQHFGDGTRLSIL.

The gene calls are TRBV4-3 and TRBJ1-1; TRBD1 matches 7 bases. The germline gives CDR1 LGHNA, CDR2 YSLEER. CDR3 length: 17 amino acids. V shed 3 bases and J 1 base; nucleotides not matched to a gene: 11. CDR3: CASSHRGQEWGNTEAFF. CDR3 nucleotides: TGCGCCAGCAGCCATCGAGGACAGGAGTGGGGGAACACTGAAGCTTTCTTT.

The rearrangement links TRBV27 to TRBJ1-1; tentatively, D is TRBD1 (5 bases). The CDR3 has 14 amino acids. Per the germline V gene, CDR1 is MNHEY and CDR2 is SMNVEV (reference sequence). Trimming shortened V by 2 bases and J by 3 bases, and 10 bases separated the two germline ends. CDR3 sequence (DNA): TGTGCCAGCAGTTTAAGGGGTACGGACACTGAAGCTTTCTTT. Amino acid sequence: CASSLRGTDTEAFF.

The chain joins TRBV9 to TRBJ1-2, with 9 bases that match TRBD1. Losses at the gene ends were 3 bases for V and 8 bases for J; bases not matched to a gene: 11. This CDR3 comprises 15 residues. Germline CDR1 is SGDLS and CDR2 is YYNGEE. CDR3 bases: TGTGCCAGCAGCGCCGGGACAGGGATTGAGCGCGGCTACACCTTC. Protein product: CASSAGTGIERGYTF.

The chain carries TRBV30 and TRBJ2-7; 8 nucleotides line up with TRBD2. V gave up 1 base and J gave up 4 bases; unmatched junction bases: 24. Germline CDR1 GTSNPN, CDR2 SVGIG (reference sequence). The CDR3 contains 20 residues. As DNA, the CDR3 is TGTGCCTGGAGTGGCCCCGGGGGGGTCCCTTTACGGTCGGGGGGTTACGAGCAGTACTTC. Its translation: CAWSGPGGVPLRSGGYEQYF.

CDR3 loop: CASSLEGGLSYEQYF. Here the CDR3 DNA reads TGTGCCAGCAGCTTAGAGGGGGGGCTGTCCTACGAGCAGTACTTC. V is TRBV11-2 and J is TRBJ2-7; tentative D call: TRBD2 (7 bases). The germline CDR1 and CDR2 sequences are SGHAT and FQNNGV. V lost 0 bases and J 1 base, leaving 10 bases between the germline ends. CDR3 length: 15 residues.

The chain carries TRBV5-1 and TRBJ1-1; perhaps TRBD1 as D (6 bases). Trimming took off 4 bases at V and 2 bases at J, with 21 bases between the two ends. Germline assignment: CDR1 SGHRS and CDR2 YFSETQ. The CDR3 length is 17 residues. Here the CDR3 DNA reads TGCGCCAGCAGCCGCACGACTCCAGGGGCAGGCAACACTGAAGCTTTCTTT. Translating it yields CASSRTTPGAGNTEAFF.

V and J are TRBV18 and TRBJ2-3; 8 nucleotides align to TRBD2. V shed 2 bases, J shed 2 bases, and the junction held 9 bases outside the gene matches. Germline V gene data show CDR1 as KGHSH and CDR2 as LQKENI. There are 17 residues in the CDR3. CDR3: CASSPSTSGGVTDTQYF. The CDR3 nucleotides read TGTGCCAGCTCACCAAGTACTAGCGGAGGTGTCACAGATACGCAGTATTTT.

This clone is a singleton in its sample. Sequence at one end of the junction differs from germline and may be a read error. This chain links TRBV5-1 with TRBJ1-2, with unresolved D. The CDR3 loop spans 13 amino acids. CDR1 SGHRS and CDR2 YFSETQ come from the germline V gene. The chain's CDR3 is CASSSATNYGCTF. CDR3 in DNA: TGCGCCAGCAGCTCGGCCACTAACTATGGCTGCACCTTC.

The V and J genes are TRBV7-2 and TRBJ1-3; unclear D gene. CDR3 length: 16 residues. Deletions cut 0 bases from V and 2 bases from J, with 11 bases between. The V gene's germline CDR1 is SGHTA and CDR2 FQGNSA. The CDR3 is CASSLAWVETGNTIYF. As DNA, the CDR3 is TGTGCCAGCAGCTTAGCGTGGGTGGAGACTGGAAACACCATATATTTT. The variable domain in full, with the rest retrieved from reference TRBV7-2 and TRBJ1-3, is GAGVSQSPSNKVTEKGKDVELRCDPISGHTALYWYRQSLGQGLEFLIYFQGNSAPDKSGLPSDRFSAERTGGSVSTLTIQRTQQEDSAVYLCASSLAWVETGNTIYFGEGSWLTVV.

V and J are TRBV19 and TRBJ1-1, with TRBD1 identical over 7 bases. The CDR3 length is 18 residues. Per germline, CDR1 LNHDA and CDR2 SQIVND (reference sequence). V was pared by 6 bases and J by 0 bases, with 16 bases of the junction left unmatched. The CDR3 nucleotides read TGTGCCAGTAGACCTTACCCCGGGACAGCCACTTTGAACACTGAAGCTTTCTTT. Amino acids: CASRPYPGTATLNTEAFF.

The chain is built from TRBV6-1 and TRBJ2-5, with 7 bases lining up with TRBD1. From germline, CDR1 is MNHNS and CDR2 SASEGT. J gave up 4 bases and V 5 bases, and 7 bases lay outside the gene matches. The CDR3 covers 14 residues. CDR3 DNA sequence: TGTGCCAGCAGTAGGGACAGTGTGGTAGAGACCCAGTACTTC. Protein product: CASSRDSVVETQYF.